The 27 T cell receptor beta chains presented below share a single source sample, sequenced in a study of neurological immune-mediated disorders. TCRdb used MiXCR to reprocess the 5' RACE reads, holding one entry per CDR3 protein. The sample lists more than 45,000 distinct CDR3 sequences, about 4.2% occurring once. Sequencing was done on a sample of PBMCs. Source of these receptors: a man aged 50-60 years with multiple sclerosis.

The genes are TRBV12-3 or TRBV12-4 and TRBJ2-2; 10 bases align to TRBD1. The V segment lost 5 bases and the J segment 4 bases; nucleotides outside the gene matches: 4. The CDR3 loop spans 15 amino acids. DNA of the CDR3: TGTGCCAGCAGTCTTCGGACAGGGGGCACCGGGGAGCTGTTTTTT. It encodes CASSLRTGGTGELFF.

This clonotype was detected ten times or more. V is TRBV10-3 and J is TRBJ2-1, with 9 bases identical to TRBD2. The V segment lost 6 bases and the J segment 7 bases; nucleotides outside the gene matches: 7. Germline loops: CDR1 ENHRY, CDR2 SYGVKD. CDR3 length: 14 amino acids. The CDR3 DNA reads TGTGCCATCAGAAGACTAGCGGAACAAAATGAGCAGTTCTTC. Protein product: CAIRRLAEQNEQFF.

This clonotype was seen a few times. The genes are TRBV3-1 and TRBJ2-2; D uncertain. The germline V and J ends were trimmed by 0 bases and 3 bases, with 17 bases remaining between them. CDR1 is LGHDT and CDR2 is YNNKEL in the germline V gene (reference sequence). The CDR3 is 18 amino acids. This CDR3 is CASSQEGIVGKHTGELFF. CDR3 coding DNA: TGTGCCAGCAGCCAAGAAGGTATAGTGGGAAAACACACCGGGGAGCTGTTTTTT.

This clonotype was observed at least ten times. The chain combines TRBV28 with TRBJ2-3; perhaps TRBD2 as D (6 bases). The germline V gene encodes CDR1 MDHEN and CDR2 SYDVKM. Trimming took 4 bases from V and 5 from J, leaving 13 bases between them. The CDR3 extends over 14 amino acids. This chain's CDR3 is CASSSPRLEDTQYF. CDR3 nucleotide sequence: TGTGCCAGCAGTTCCCCAAGACTAGAAGATACGCAGTATTTT.

This clonotype was counted between two and nine times. A clone one base away is much larger, so this may be a read error. V usage is TRBV2 and J usage is TRBJ2-7; D is unclear. Trimming pared 9 bases from V and 6 bases from J, leaving 9 bases between. Per the germline V gene, CDR1 is SNHLY and CDR2 is FYNNEI. This CDR3 spans 10 amino acids. CDR3 in DNA: TGTGCCAGAGGGATGATCGAGCAGTACTTC. Protein: CARGMIEQYF. Variable domain in full (rest from reference TRBV2 and TRBJ2-7): EPEVTQTPSHQVTQMGQEVILRCVPISNHLYFYWYRQILGQKVEFLVSFYNNEISEKSEIFDDQFSVERPDGSNFTLKIRSTKLEDSAMYFCARGMIEQYFGPGTRLTVT.

This clonotype was seen at least ten times. J is TRBJ2-5 and V is TRBV12-3 or TRBV12-4; D ambiguous. Trimming cost V 5 bases and J 5 bases, with 12 bases left between them. This CDR3 has 13 residues. The CDR3: CASSAFPKETQYF. Written as DNA, the CDR3 is TGTGCCAGCAGTGCTTTTCCCAAGGAGACCCAGTACTTC.

Notes on this clonotype: Possible read error: a much larger clone is one base away. The chain links TRBV2 to TRBJ2-5, with a tentative D call TRBD2 (6 bases). CDR1 is SNHLY, CDR2 FYNNEI, per germline. The CDR3 extends over 16 amino acids. This CDR3 is CVSSELREIRQETQYF. Written as DNA, the CDR3 is TGTGTCAGCAGTGAATTACGGGAGATTCGGCAAGAGACCCAGTACTTC.

This clonotype was detected ten times or more. The chain recombines TRBV20-1 with TRBJ1-1, with 11 bases fitting TRBD1. The CDR3 is 12 residues long. Germline loops: CDR1 DFQATT, CDR2 SNEGSKA (reference sequence). Germline trimming cut 6 bases from V and 4 bases from J; bases unmatched to any gene: 1. In nucleotides, the CDR3 is TGCAGTGCAGGACAGGGGGCCACTGAAGCTTTCTTT. Translated, it gives CSAGQGATEAFF.

In its sample, this clonotype was seen many times. The rearrangement links TRBV20-1 to TRBJ2-5; 7 nucleotides agree with TRBD2. The V gene's germline CDR1 is DFQATT and CDR2 SNEGSKA (reference sequence). This CDR3 spans 13 amino acids. Germline trimming cut 3 bases from V and 5 bases from J; bases unmatched to any gene: 6. The DNA of the CDR3 is TGCAGTGCTAGGGGGAGGGTCGAGGAGACCCAGTACTTC. This encodes CSARGRVEETQYF.

This clonotype has at least ten counts. The rearrangement joins TRBV5-6 to TRBJ2-1; TRBD1 matches at 12 bases. Germline CDR1 reads SGHDT; CDR2 reads YYEEEE. This CDR3 spans 18 amino acids. V lost 4 bases and J lost 4; bases outside the gene matches: 12. CDR3 protein: CASSAYPRDRGRYNEQFF. The CDR3 DNA is TGTGCCAGCAGCGCATACCCCCGGGACAGGGGGCGTTACAATGAGCAGTTCTTC.

The V gene is TRBV12-3 or TRBV12-4, the J gene TRBJ2-3; weak D call: TRBD1 (6 bases). The CDR3 consists of 15 residues. Between the trimmed V and J ends, which lost 6 bases and 2 bases, there was a span of 15 bases. The CDR3 sequence: CASRAPGQHTDTQYF. Written as DNA, the CDR3 is TGTGCCAGCAGGGCCCCGGGACAACACACAGATACGCAGTATTTT.

This clonotype has ten or more counts. The rearrangement joins TRBV5-1 to TRBJ2-2, with D unresolved. There are 15 residues in the CDR3. V lost 4 bases and J lost 5, with 15 bases in between. CDR1 is SGHRS, CDR2 YFSETQ, per germline. The CDR3 DNA follows: TGCGCCAGCAGCCCTCTAGATCCCCGAACCGGGGAGCTGTTTTTT. This encodes CASSPLDPRTGELFF.

Ten or more counts support this clonotype. The genes are TRBV10-3 and TRBJ2-1, with 13 nucleotides matching TRBD2. Losses at the gene ends were 3 bases for V and 5 bases for J; bases not matched to a gene: 10. The CDR3 runs to 18 residues. Per the germline V gene, CDR1 is ENHRY and CDR2 is SYGVKD. CDR3 in DNA: TGTGCCATCAGTGACCAGACTAGCGGGAGGTCCACTGACAATGAGCAGTTCTTC. This translates into CAISDQTSGRSTDNEQFF.

In this sample, this clonotype turned up many times. This chain connects TRBV6-6 to TRBJ2-6; 11 nucleotides agree with TRBD1. V shed 6 bases and J 3 bases; nucleotides not matched to a gene: 7. The germline CDR1 and CDR2 sequences are MNHNY and SVGAGI (reference sequence). The CDR3 is made up of 17 amino acids. The CDR3 reads CASRRGQGGFGANVLTF. DNA for the CDR3: TGTGCCAGCAGGCGGGGACAGGGGGGCTTTGGGGCCAACGTCCTGACTTTC.

V gene TRBV7-8 combines with J gene TRBJ2-7; TRBD1 aligns across 11 bases. The V gene's germline CDR1 is SGHVS and CDR2 FQNEAQ. The V gene end was trimmed by 3 bases and the J gene end by 5 bases; junction bases not matched to a gene: 6. The CDR3 has 15 residues. The CDR3 DNA follows: TGTGCCAGCAGCTTCCCGGGACAGGGGGTCCACGAGCAGTACTTC. This sequence encodes CASSFPGQGVHEQYF.

This clonotype has at least ten counts. This rearrangement joins TRBV7-8 to TRBJ1-1; unclear D gene. The CDR3 is 14 residues long. The V end lost 5 bases, the J end lost 1 base, and 11 bases lay between the germline ends. In germline, CDR1 is SGHVS, CDR2 FQNEAQ. CDR3 amino acids: CASSPGSENTEAFF. The CDR3 DNA sequence: TGTGCCAGCAGCCCCGGGTCGGAGAACACTGAAGCTTTCTTT.

This clonotype showed up many times. The chain has TRBV5-6 and TRBJ2-1; D remains ambiguous. Between the trimmed V and J ends, which lost 1 base and 4 bases, there was a span of 15 bases. CDR3 length: 16 residues. CDR1 and CDR2 from the germline V gene are SGHDT and YYEEEE. Here the CDR3 reads CASSLLGGWIYNEQFF. For the CDR3, the DNA is TGTGCCAGCAGCTTGTTGGGTGGTTGGATATACAATGAGCAGTTCTTC.

In its sample, this clonotype was seen many times. The chain is built from TRBV12-3 or TRBV12-4 and TRBJ2-3, with a possible D match to TRBD1 (6 bases). The length of the CDR3 is 16 residues. V lost 7 bases, J lost 5 bases, and 22 bases lay in between. CDR3 loop: CASTDSQGYHRDTQYF. The CDR3 DNA reads TGTGCCAGCACCGATTCACAGGGTTATCATAGAGATACGCAGTATTTT.

This sequence joins TRBV5-1 and TRBJ1-1; tentative D call: TRBD1 (6 bases). The CDR3 extends over 13 amino acids. V lost 5 bases to trimming and J lost 5 bases, with 13 bases between them. CDR1 is SGHRS and CDR2 is YFSETQ in the germline V gene. The CDR3 DNA sequence: TGCGCCAGCAGACAGGGTTTGGAGACTGAAGCTTTCTTT. Amino acid sequence: CASRQGLETEAFF.

For this clonotype: A much bigger clone sits one base away, suggesting this may be a read error. The V and J genes are TRBV7-2 and TRBJ1-1, with D hard to call. Trimming took 2 bases from V and 10 from J, leaving 14 bases between them. The germline CDR1 and CDR2 sequences are SGHTA and FQGNSA. The CDR3 runs 13 residues. Written as DNA, the CDR3 is TGTGCCAGCAGCTTAACAAGGCAAAGTGGAGCTTTCTTT. It encodes CASSLTRQSGAFF.

This clonotype came up many times. The V call is TRBV7-9, the J call TRBJ1-3, with 12 bases that match TRBD1. V lost 1 base and J lost 8; bases outside the gene matches: 9. Per the germline V gene, CDR1 is SEHNR and CDR2 is FQNEAQ (reference sequence). The CDR3 covers 17 residues. This CDR3 is CASSLEAPGQGAYTIYF. The CDR3 bases are TGTGCCAGCAGCTTAGAAGCCCCGGGACAGGGGGCTTACACCATATATTTT.

This clonotype was counted at least ten times. Here the CDR3 reads CAIRAEGGGPRAEQYF. The CDR3 DNA is TGTGCCATCAGAGCTGAGGGCGGGGGCCCGCGGGCCGAGCAGTACTTC. The chain links TRBV10-3 to TRBJ2-7; TRBD2 might be the D (7 bases). The CDR3 is made up of 16 amino acids. Germline-derived CDR1 and CDR2 are ENHRY and SYGVKD. Trimming took 6 bases from V and 6 from J, leaving 24 bases between them.

This clonotype showed up many times. The chain uses TRBV20-1 and TRBJ2-5, with D perhaps matching TRBD1 (7 bases). V lost 6 bases and J 4 bases, leaving 15 bases between the germline ends. Germline CDR1 and CDR2: DFQATT and SNEGSKA (reference sequence). The CDR3 loop spans 13 amino acids. Written as DNA, the CDR3 is TGCAGTGCCTGGACAGGAGGGGCAGAGACCCAGTACTTC. It encodes CSAWTGGAETQYF.

Ten or more counts support this clonotype. The chain has TRBV12-3 or TRBV12-4 and TRBJ2-2, with 9 bases lining up with TRBD2. The J segment lost 7 bases and the V segment lost 6 bases, leaving 15 bases of the junction unmatched. CDR3 length equals 17 residues. The CDR3 bases are TGTGCCAGCAGGTCCAGCCGGAGGGGACTAGCTAACGGGGAGCTGTTTTTT. Translating it yields CASRSSRRGLANGELFF.

This clonotype has at least ten counts. The chain recombines TRBV12-3 or TRBV12-4 with TRBJ2-7, with 12 bases matching TRBD2. This CDR3 is 14 amino acids long. J gave up 5 bases and V 7 bases, and 6 bases lay outside the gene matches. Written as DNA, the CDR3 is TGTGCCAGCACCAAACTAGCGGGGGGTGACGAGCAGTACTTC. Its protein product is CASTKLAGGDEQYF.

The chain couples TRBV29-1 to TRBJ1-1, with D perhaps TRBD1 (5 bases). Germline CDR1 is SQVTM and CDR2 is ANQGSEA. This CDR3 is 10 amino acids long. Trimming removed 7 bases from V and 4 bases from J, with 7 bases in between. DNA for the CDR3: TGCAGCGCCGGGACCACTGAAGCTTTCTTT. This encodes CSAGTTEAFF. Based on the CDR3 plus reference TRBV29-1 and TRBJ1-1, the full variable domain is SAVISQKPSRDICQRGTSLTIQCQVDSQVTMMFWYRQQPGQSLTLIATANQGSEATYESGFVIDKFPISRPNLTFSTLTVSNMSPEDSSIYLCSAGTTEAFFGQGTRLTVV.

The chain employs TRBV5-5 and TRBJ1-5; D not certain. V dropped 1 base and J dropped 6 bases, with 11 bases sitting between them. The CDR3 loop spans 14 amino acids. Germline V CDR1 and CDR2: SGHKS, YYEKEE (reference sequence). As DNA, the CDR3 is TGTGCCAGCAGCTTGTCCTTTTTTAGTCAGCCCCAGCATTTT. It yields the protein CASSLSFFSQPQHF.